This T cell receptor (beta chain) was recovered during a study of blood T cell repertoires in COVID-19. Whole-study context: The origin of the acute and convalescent COVID-19 samples was the United States, Italy and Spain.

The germline V gene encodes CDR1 SGDLS and CDR2 YYNGEE. This CDR3 spans 12 amino acids. V was cut by 7 bases and J by 4 bases, with 11 bases left in between. Authors' analysis steps: The authors estimated nucleated cell counts from reference gene primer amplification. Repertoires were generated with immunoSEQ multiplex PCR, while TCRdb's copy carries only in-frame clones and drops some. The D gene and trimming were derived from the DNA, and the V and J assignments and clone size from that table. The sample has more than 85,000 clones; roughly 92% are singletons. Seattle's cohort entered during active infection and was followed longitudinally. This clone appeared once.

This TCR derives from a woman aged 50 to 60 with COVID-19, enrolled during active disease. The specimen sequenced was peripheral blood. V and J are TRBV9 and TRBJ1-2; D is uncertain. CDR3 loop: CASQEAVYGYTF. CDR3 nucleotide sequence: TGTGCCAGCCAGGAGGCGGTCTATGGCTACACCTTC.